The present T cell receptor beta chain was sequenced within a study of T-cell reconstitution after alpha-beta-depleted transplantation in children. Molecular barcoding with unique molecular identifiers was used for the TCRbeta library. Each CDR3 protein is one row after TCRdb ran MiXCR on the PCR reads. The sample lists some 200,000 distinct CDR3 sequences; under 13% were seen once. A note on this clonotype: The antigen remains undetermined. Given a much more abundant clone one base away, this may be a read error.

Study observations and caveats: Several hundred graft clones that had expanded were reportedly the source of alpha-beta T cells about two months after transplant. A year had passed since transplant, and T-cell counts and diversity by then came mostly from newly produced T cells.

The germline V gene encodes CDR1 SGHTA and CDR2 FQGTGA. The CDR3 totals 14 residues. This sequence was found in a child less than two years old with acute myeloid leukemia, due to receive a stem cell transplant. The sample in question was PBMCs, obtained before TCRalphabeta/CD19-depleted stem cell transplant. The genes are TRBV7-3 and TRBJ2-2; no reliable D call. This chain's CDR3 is CASSLRRNAGELFF. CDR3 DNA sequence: TGTGCCAGCAGCTTACGACGGAACGCCGGGGAGCTGTTTTTT. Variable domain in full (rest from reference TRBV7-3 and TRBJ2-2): GAGVSQTPSNKVTEKGKYVELRCDPISGHTALYWYRQSLGQGPEFLIYFQGTGAADDSGLPNDRFFAVRPEGSVSTLKIQRTERGDSAVYLCASSLRRNAGELFFGEGSRLTVL.